A selection of T cell receptor beta chains follows, all from one sample in a study of CD8 T cells in Susac syndrome. TCRdb used MiXCR to reprocess the immunoSEQ multiplex PCR reads, holding one entry per CDR3 protein. The sample lists around 150,000 distinct CDR3 sequences, approximately 94% occurring once. Sequencing was carried out using CD4+ T cells from PBMCs. All receptors derive from a human donor with Susac syndrome. The CDR3 runs from the conserved cysteine through the conserved F or W. Fields, in order: V gene, J gene, D gene, clone size, CDR3 protein, CDR3 DNA. D genes are given only for firm matches. Clone size appears in some rows only: once, few, many, or a class for an expanded clone.

TRBV20-1	TRBJ2-5	TRBD1	NA	CSAREPGTGTLETQYF	TGCAGTGCTAGGGAGCCCGGGACAGGGACTTTGGAGACCCAGTACTTC
TRBV21-1	TRBJ2-3	NA	NA	CASSNQRGMSTDTQYF	TGTGCCAGCAGCAACCAGCGGGGGATGAGCACAGATACGCAGTATTTT
TRBV28	TRBJ1-1	NA	NA	CASSSMPRSMEAFF	TGTGCCAGCAGTTCCATGCCCCGGAGTATGGAAGCTTTCTTT
TRBV5-1	TRBJ1-5	NA	NA	CASSLGGAHQPQHF	TGCGCCAGCAGCCTGGGGGGGGCCCATCAGCCCCAGCATTTT
TRBV7-9	TRBJ2-3	TRBD2	NA	CASSLEASGIPDTQYF	TGTGCCAGCAGCTTAGAGGCTAGCGGGATACCAGATACGCAGTATTTT
TRBV18	TRBJ2-3	NA	NA	CASSPQVTGTDTQYF	TGTGCCAGCTCACCACAAGTTACCGGGACAGATACGCAGTATTTT
TRBV20-1	TRBJ2-1	TRBD2	NA	CSARDPSGRAYEQFF	TGCAGTGCTAGAGACCCGAGCGGGAGAGCCTATGAGCAGTTCTTC
TRBV6-5	TRBJ1-1	NA	NA	CASSYARDGRTEAFF	TGTGCCAGCAGTTACGCTCGGGACGGTAGAACTGAAGCTTTCTTT
TRBV29-1	TRBJ2-7	TRBD2	NA	CSVVGREGRLSYEQYF	TGCAGCGTTGTGGGGCGGGAGGGCCGGCTTTCCTACGAGCAGTACTTC
TRBV28	TRBJ2-2	NA	NA	CASSLFGGSLDPKYTGELFF	TGTGCCAGCAGTTTATTCGGCGGCAGTTTAGACCCGAAATACACCGGGGAGCTGTTTTTT
TRBV28	TRBJ1-1	NA	NA	CASSFPRLTEAFF	TGTGCCAGCAGTTTTCCCCGACTCACTGAAGCTTTCTTT
TRBV29-1	TRBJ1-2	NA	NA	CSVELDPYNRAGGYTF	TGCAGCGTTGAACTCGACCCGTATAACCGAGCGGGTGGCTACACCTTC
TRBV4-1	TRBJ2-7	TRBD1	NA	CASSQDRTGGLYEQYF	TGCGCCAGCAGCCAAGATCGGACAGGGGGGCTCTACGAGCAGTACTTC
TRBV29-1	TRBJ2-7	NA	NA	CSAGLKGSLYEQYF	TGCAGCGCTGGATTAAAGGGTAGTCTTTACGAGCAGTACTTC
TRBV6-5	TRBJ1-1	TRBD1	NA	CASSSGQAPTEAFF	TGTGCCAGCAGTTCCGGACAGGCTCCCACTGAAGCTTTCTTT
TRBV7-9	TRBJ1-2	NA	NA	CASSLKGQPYYGYTF	TGTGCCAGCAGCTTAAAAGGCCAGCCCTACTATGGCTACACCTTC
TRBV5-6	TRBJ1-4	NA	NA	CASSLFPIDGTNEKLFF	TGTGCCAGCAGCTTGTTCCCCATCGACGGGACTAATGAAAAACTGTTTTTT
TRBV20-1	TRBJ2-7	TRBD1	NA	CSANWGTAPGEQYF	TGCAGTGCCAATTGGGGGACAGCTCCGGGCGAGCAGTACTTC
TRBV14	TRBJ1-2	NA	NA	CASSQDLSYGYTF	TGTGCCAGCAGCCAAGATCTATCCTATGGCTACACCTTC
TRBV20-1	TRBJ1-1	NA	once	CSALSDRNTEAFF	TGCAGTGCCCTCTCTGACCGGAACACTGAAGCTTTCTTT
TRBV20-1	TRBJ2-7	NA	NA	CSASSPQAYEQYF	TGCAGTGCTAGCTCGCCACAGGCCTACGAGCAGTACTTC
TRBV18	TRBJ2-7	NA	NA	CASSRANEQYF	TGTGCCAGCTCACGGGCGAACGAGCAGTACTTC
TRBV14	TRBJ2-1	TRBD2	NA	CASSPSGSWNNEQFF	TGTGCCAGCAGCCCTAGCGGGAGTTGGAACAATGAGCAGTTCTTC
TRBV3-1	TRBJ2-7	NA	NA	CASSGTTGSHEQYF	TGTGCCAGCAGCGGAACCACAGGGTCCCACGAGCAGTACTTC
TRBV20-1	TRBJ2-3	TRBD2	NA	CSASRTSGTADTQYF	TGCAGTGCTAGTAGGACTAGCGGGACCGCAGATACGCAGTATTTT
TRBV19	TRBJ1-1	NA	NA	CASSMRRENTEAFF	TGTGCCAGTAGTATGAGGCGCGAGAACACTGAAGCTTTCTTT
TRBV19	TRBJ2-1	TRBD1	NA	CASSRQGSNNEQFF	TGTGCCAGTAGCCGACAGGGGTCGAACAATGAGCAGTTCTTC
TRBV9	TRBJ2-1	NA	NA	CASSAPRTGRYYNEQFF	TGTGCCAGCAGCGCCCCCCGTACGGGACGCTACTACAATGAGCAGTTCTTC
TRBV9	TRBJ2-3	NA	NA	CASSVVGTSTDTQYF	TGTGCCAGCAGCGTAGTGGGAACTAGCACAGATACGCAGTATTTT
TRBV20-1	TRBJ1-1	NA	NA	CSATPLERAVNTEAFF	TGCAGTGCTACGCCCTTGGAGCGGGCAGTGAACACTGAAGCTTTCTTT
TRBV24-1	TRBJ2-7	TRBD2	NA	CATSDSEAGRTYEQYF	TGTGCCACCAGTGATTCTGAAGCGGGAAGGACCTACGAGCAGTACTTC
TRBV29-1	TRBJ2-1	TRBD1	once	CSVRLGAGGRNEQFF	TGCAGCGTGCGGCTCGGGGCAGGGGGACGCAATGAGCAGTTCTTC
TRBV29-1	TRBJ2-3	NA	NA	CSVGLGGLATPDTQYF	TGCAGCGTGGGCCTAGGGGGCCTAGCGACCCCAGATACGCAGTATTTT
TRBV20-1	TRBJ1-1	NA	NA	CSARDVAGNTEAFF	TGCAGTGCTAGAGATGTGGCCGGGAACACTGAAGCTTTCTTT
TRBV3-1	TRBJ2-7	NA	NA	CASTSTGEQYF	TGTGCCAGCACCTCGACTGGCGAGCAGTACTTC
TRBV20-1	TRBJ1-5	NA	NA	CSARDGNYNQPQHF	TGCAGTGCTAGAGATGGGAACTACAATCAGCCCCAGCATTTT
TRBV12-3/TRBV12-4	TRBJ2-1	TRBD1	NA	CASSYRTGDWSEQFF	TGTGCCAGCAGTTACCGGACAGGGGATTGGAGTGAGCAGTTCTTC
TRBV7-7	TRBJ2-3	TRBD2	once	CASSLLGGAGNTQYF	TGTGCCAGCAGCTTGCTCGGGGGGGCCGGGAATACGCAGTATTTT
TRBV7-9	TRBJ2-7	NA	NA	CASTPSSEAYEQYF	TGTGCCAGCACCCCTAGTAGTGAGGCCTACGAGCAGTACTTC
TRBV28	TRBJ2-1	TRBD2	once	CASWAAGGREQFF	TGTGCCAGCTGGGCTGCGGGAGGGCGAGAGCAGTTCTTC
TRBV20-1	TRBJ1-1	NA	NA	CSAWDETPSEVSEAFF	TGCAGTGCTTGGGACGAAACCCCAAGTGAGGTGTCTGAAGCTTTCTTT
TRBV5-6	TRBJ1-6	NA	NA	CASSLVGGGGKSPLHF	TGTGCCAGCAGCTTGGTGGGCGGCGGGGGGAAGTCACCCCTCCACTTT
TRBV12-5	TRBJ2-3	NA	NA	CASGVRGAADTQYF	TGTGCTAGTGGAGTAAGGGGGGCAGCAGATACGCAGTATTTT
TRBV4-1	TRBJ1-1	NA	NA	CASTIQGVNTEAFF	TGCGCCAGCACAATACAGGGAGTGAACACTGAAGCTTTCTTT
TRBV12-3/TRBV12-4	TRBJ2-7	NA	NA	CASSSRGDYSYEQYF	TGTGCCAGCAGTTCGAGGGGGGACTATTCCTACGAGCAGTACTTC
TRBV7-3	TRBJ1-2	TRBD1	NA	CASSTQQGYGYTF	TGTGCCAGCAGCACCCAACAGGGGTATGGCTACACCTTC
TRBV29-1	TRBJ1-3	NA	NA	CSAYYYGDSEGTIYF	TGCAGCGCCTACTACTACGGGGACTCTGAGGGCACCATATATTTT
TRBV3-1	TRBJ2-1	TRBD2	NA	CASSPGLAMGEQFF	TGTGCCAGCAGCCCGGGACTAGCGATGGGTGAGCAGTTCTTC
TRBV28	TRBJ1-5	NA	NA	CASGSASGGEPQHF	TGTGCCAGCGGGTCCGCTTCGGGCGGAGAGCCCCAGCATTTT